This TCR beta chain was identified in a study of shared clonotypes between healthy human individuals. Repertoires were generated with immunoSEQ multiplex PCR, while TCRdb's copy carries only in-frame clones and drops some. This table holds about 300,000 clones, around two thirds found once. Worth noting for this clone: Its antigen is as yet unknown.

Findings and limits, study-wide: When naive CD4 clonotypes were compared across a few donors, around 5% were shared.

The CDR3 contains 15 residues. Germline V gives CDR1 SQVTM, CDR2 ANQGSEA. Trimming stripped 5 bases from V and 0 bases from J, with 17 bases between. Sequencing was carried out using memory CD4+ T cells sorted from blood. Subset meaning: CD45RA-negative fraction. The sequence was collected from a man in his thirties or forties in good health. The V gene is TRBV29-1, the J gene TRBJ2-7; tentatively, D is TRBD2 (6 bases). The CDR3 protein is CSVRTGLANSYEQYF. The CDR3 region has the DNA TGCAGCGTTCGAACGGGTCTAGCGAACTCCTACGAGCAGTACTTC.